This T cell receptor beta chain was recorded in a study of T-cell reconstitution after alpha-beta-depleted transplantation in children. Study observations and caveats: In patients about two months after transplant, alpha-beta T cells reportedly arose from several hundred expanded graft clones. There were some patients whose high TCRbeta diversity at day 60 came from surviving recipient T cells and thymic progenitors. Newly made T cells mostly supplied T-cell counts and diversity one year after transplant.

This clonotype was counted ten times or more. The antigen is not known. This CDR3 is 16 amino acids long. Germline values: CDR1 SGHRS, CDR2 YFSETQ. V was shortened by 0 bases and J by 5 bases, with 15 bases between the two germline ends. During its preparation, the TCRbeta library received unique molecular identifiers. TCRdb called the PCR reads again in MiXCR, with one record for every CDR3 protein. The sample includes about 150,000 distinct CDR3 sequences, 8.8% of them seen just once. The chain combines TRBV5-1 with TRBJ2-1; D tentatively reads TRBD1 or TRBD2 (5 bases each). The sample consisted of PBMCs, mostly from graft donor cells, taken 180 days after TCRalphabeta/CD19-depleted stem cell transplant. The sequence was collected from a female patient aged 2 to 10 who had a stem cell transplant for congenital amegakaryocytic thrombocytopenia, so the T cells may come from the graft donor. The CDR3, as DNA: TGCGCCAGCAGCTTGGGTGGGGGAATGGGGAACAATGAGCAGTTCTTC. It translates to CASSLGGGMGNNEQFF.